This entry lists 28 T cell receptor beta chains sequenced from one sample in a study of T cell clonality in common variable immunodeficiency. Using immunoSEQ multiplex PCR, the repertoire was profiled, and TCRdb retains in-frame clones only, with some absent. The table records around 57,000 clones without singletons, the ten largest covering 3% to 3.5%. The sample was peripheral blood mononuclear cells. Every receptor here comes from a person aged 18 to 70 in good health.

This clone was seen a few times. The read gets to within 3 residues of the CDR3 end, and the germline J gene fills in the rest. The chain couples TRBV11-3 to TRBJ2-7; D is undetermined. Germline V lookup: CDR1 SGHNT, CDR2 YENEEA. V was shortened by 1 base and J by 5 bases, with 12 bases between the two germline ends. The CDR3 is 14 residues long. CDR3 bases read: TGTGCCAGCAGCTTAGGCAGGAGTTCGGACGAG. Its protein is CASSLGRSSDE. Given in full, the CDR3 is CASSLGRSSDEQYF.

This clone has ten or more counts. The read ends 3 residues early relative to the CDR3; the germline J gene fills the gap. The chain combines TRBV12-3 or TRBV12-4 with TRBJ2-2, with D possibly being TRBD2 (5 bases). The CDR3 consists of 13 residues. V was shortened by 3 bases and J by 4 bases, with 6 bases between the two germline ends. This CDR3 is CASSLDFTGELFF. Partial CDR3 DNA: TGTGCCAGCAGTTTGGACTTCACCGGGGAG.

In its sample, this clone was seen many times. The CDR3 end is not reached by the read, which stops 3 residues before it; the germline J gene fills it in. The J gene is TRBJ2-7, the V gene TRBV7-2, with D possibly matching TRBD1 (6 bases). The CDR3 totals 13 residues. Germline V gene sequence: CDR1 SGHTA, CDR2 FQGNSA. V lost 3 bases and J lost 5, with 11 bases in between. The DNA read from the CDR3 is TGTGCCAGCAGCTTGAACAGGGTGGACGAG. It translates to CASSLNRVDE. The complete CDR3 sequence is CASSLNRVDEQYF.

The table lists this clone with many counts. Read coverage stops 3 residues before the CDR3 terminus; the germline J gene supplies the remainder. V and J are TRBV4-1 and TRBJ2-1, with 8 bases aligning to TRBD2. Looked up from germline, CDR1 is MGHRA and CDR2 is YSYEKL. The CDR3 is 14 amino acids. V shed 6 bases, J shed 3 bases, and the junction held 4 bases outside the gene matches. CDR3 DNA (partial): TGCGCCAGCAGTCGGAGCGGGAGCTACAATGAG. It specifies CASSRSGSYNE. The whole CDR3 region reads CASSRSGSYNEQFF.

This clone was recorded many times. The read comes to an end 3 residues before the CDR3 does, leaving the germline J gene to fill in the end. The genes are TRBV6-2 or TRBV6-3 and TRBJ2-3; 13 bases map to TRBD2. Trimming cost V 7 bases and J 4 bases; bases outside gene matches: 5. The germline V gene has CDR1 MNHEY and CDR2 SVGEGT. The CDR3 extends over 15 amino acids. The CDR3: CASTRTSGSPDTQYF. CDR3 bases read: TGTGCCAGCACCCGGACTAGCGGGAGCCCAGATACG.

This clone was seen many times. At one boundary the junction diverges from the germline segment, which might be a read error. Read data end 3 residues before the CDR3 end; the end is taken from the germline J gene. The chain is built from TRBV20-1 and TRBJ1-5; 10 nucleotides align to TRBD1. Germline V gene data show CDR1 as DFQATT and CDR2 as SNEGSKA (reference sequence). The CDR3 contains 15 residues. This CDR3 is CSAGDGTGVGQPQHF. The CDR3 DNA, read in part, is TGCAGTGCTGGAGACGGGACAGGGGTTGGACAGCCC.

This clone was picked up many times. The sequenced fragment ends 3 residues before the CDR3 boundary, so the rest is inferred from the germline J gene. This chain connects TRBV19 to TRBJ2-3; 9 nucleotides line up with TRBD1. Losses at the gene ends were 8 bases for V and 3 bases for J; bases not matched to a gene: 6. The germline CDR1 and CDR2 sequences are LNHDA and SQIVND (reference sequence). The CDR3 extends over 14 amino acids. CDR3 sequence reads: CASDRGQGTDTQYF. The sequenced part of the CDR3 DNA is TGTGCCAGTGATAGAGGACAGGGGACAGATACG.

There are many counts of this clone. The sequenced fragment ends 3 residues before the CDR3 boundary, so the rest is inferred from the germline J gene. J is TRBJ1-2 and V is TRBV18, with 10 bases lining up with TRBD1. Per the germline V gene, CDR1 is KGHSH and CDR2 is LQKENI. CDR3 length equals 15 residues. The ends lost 3 bases at V and 4 bases at J; junction bases unmatched: 5. The sequenced part of the CDR3 DNA is TGTGCCAGCTCACCTGACAGGGGGCGCGGCTATGGC. This translates into CASSPDRGRGYG. From start to end, the CDR3 is CASSPDRGRGYGYTF.

The sample holds many counts of this clone. The read finishes 3 residues shy of the CDR3 end, and the germline J gene is used to complete it. The gene calls are TRBV20-1 and TRBJ2-3; D is perhaps TRBD2 (6 bases). The CDR3 is 15 residues long. From germline, CDR1 is DFQATT and CDR2 SNEGSKA (reference sequence). V lost 0 bases to trimming and J lost 8 bases, with 18 bases between them. The part of the CDR3 DNA that was read is TGCAGTGCTAGAGAAGGGACTGCAAGAACCCCTACG. Its protein product is CSAREGTARTPT. The CDR3 in full is CSAREGTARTPTQYF.

This clone has a count of ten or more. CDR3 bases read: TGTGCCTGGAGTGTTAGCGGGGGAGGCAATGAG. Translation gives CAWSVSGGGNE. The whole CDR3 reads CAWSVSGGGNEQFF. The chain couples TRBV30 to TRBJ2-1, with 9 positions matching TRBD2. The CDR3 goes on 3 residues after the read ends, and that part is filled in from the germline J gene. Germline V gene sequence: CDR1 GTSNPN, CDR2 SVGIG (reference sequence). V shed 0 bases, J shed 6 bases, and the junction held 3 bases outside the gene matches. This CDR3 has 14 amino acids.

Many counts were recorded for this clone. The CDR3 end is not reached by the read, which stops 3 residues before it; the germline J gene fills it in. The chain uses TRBV20-1 and TRBJ1-1, with no clear D. The germline V and J ends were trimmed by 0 bases and 5 bases, with 7 bases remaining between them. The CDR3 runs to 12 residues. Germline CDR1 and CDR2: DFQATT and SNEGSKA (reference sequence). The part of the CDR3 DNA that was read is TGCAGTGCTAGAGATTCGGGGACTGAA. Translated, it gives CSARDSGTE. The whole CDR3 protein reads CSARDSGTEAFF.

This clone was counted many times. The CDR3 goes on 3 residues after the read ends, and that part is filled in from the germline J gene. The rearrangement links TRBV5-4 to TRBJ1-1; D is undetermined. Germline V lookup: CDR1 SGHNT, CDR2 YYREEE (reference sequence). The CDR3 has 14 amino acids. The ends were cut back, 4 bases at V and 0 bases at J, with 10 bases in the middle. The sequenced part of the CDR3 DNA is TGTGCCAGCAGCCGCGACATCCTGAACACTGAA. Amino acids: CASSRDILNTE. The whole CDR3 region reads CASSRDILNTEAFF. The full variable domain, with the rest looked up from reference TRBV5-4 and TRBJ1-1, is ETGVTQSPTHLIKTRGQQVTLRCSSQSGHNTVSWYQQALGQGPQFIFQYYREEENGRGNFPPRFSGLQFPNYSSELNVNALELDDSALYLCASSRDILNTEAFFGQGTRLTVV.

This clone occurred a few times. The sequenced fragment ends 3 residues before the CDR3 boundary, so the rest is inferred from the germline J gene. V and J are TRBV19 and TRBJ2-1; TRBD2 agrees at 11 bases. Germline loops: CDR1 LNHDA, CDR2 SQIVND (reference sequence). The CDR3 has 15 residues. With 5 bases clipped from V and 5 bases from J, the junction kept 5 bases outside the gene matches. CDR3: CASSRLAGRNNEQFF. CDR3 DNA, as far as it was read: TGTGCCAGTAGTCGACTAGCGGGAAGGAACAATGAG.

The table lists this clone with many counts. The CDR3 end falls 3 residues outside the read, so it is completed with the germline J gene. This chain links TRBV10-3 with TRBJ2-3, with TRBD2 matching over 8 bases. In germline, CDR1 is ENHRY, CDR2 SYGVKD. The V gene end was trimmed by 5 bases and the J gene end by 3 bases; junction bases not matched to a gene: 7. This CDR3 contains 15 residues. The CDR3 DNA, read in part, is TGTGCCATCAGTCGGAAGAGCGGGGGAACAGATACG. It encodes CAISRKSGGTDT. In full, the CDR3 reads CAISRKSGGTDTQYF.

This clone has a handful of counts. The CDR3 end lies 3 residues beyond the end of the read and is filled in from the germline J gene. The chain recombines TRBV11-2 with TRBJ2-1; 9 bases map to TRBD2. The germline CDR1 and CDR2 sequences are SGHAT and FQNNGV. The CDR3 consists of 15 residues. After removal of 4 bases from V and 6 bases from J, the junction contained 7 bases not matched to a gene. The sequenced part of the CDR3 DNA is TGTGCCAGCAGCTCCATAGCGGGAGTTTTCAATGAG. It codes for CASSSIAGVFNE. The complete CDR3 protein is CASSSIAGVFNEQFF.

This clone was recorded many times. The read finishes 3 residues shy of the CDR3 end, and the germline J gene is used to complete it. This chain links TRBV30 with TRBJ1-1; D might be TRBD1 (5 bases). Germline loops: CDR1 GTSNPN, CDR2 SVGIG (reference sequence). CDR3 size: 14 residues. CDR3 in amino acids: CAWSVGEGTLGAFF. CDR3 DNA, as far as it was read: TGTGCCTGGAGTGTAGGGGAGGGTACACTTGGA.

This clone was seen repeatedly, ten times or more. The missing CDR3 end, 3 residues past where the read stops, is filled in from the germline J gene. Other DNA sequences from this sample encode an identical CDR3 as well. The gene calls are TRBV11-3 and TRBJ2-1; no clear D gene. This CDR3 is built from 13 residues. V gave up 1 base and J gave up 5 bases, with 6 bases separating them. In germline, CDR1 is SGHNT, CDR2 YENEEA. Incomplete CDR3 DNA: TGTGCCAGCAGCTTAGGCAGGAACAATGAG. This codes for CASSLGRNNE. From start to end, the CDR3 is CASSLGRNNEQFF.

This clone has a count of ten or more. The read finishes 3 residues shy of the CDR3 end, and the germline J gene is used to complete it. The chain uses TRBV10-3 and TRBJ2-7, with 10 positions matching TRBD1. Germline loops: CDR1 ENHRY, CDR2 SYGVKD. CDR3 length equals 13 residues. V trimming: 5 bases; J trimming: 3 bases; junction bases outside the gene matches: 1. CDR3 DNA, as far as it was read: TGTGCCATCAGTCGGGACAGGGGCTACGAG. Translating it yields CAISRDRGYE. The full CDR3 protein is CAISRDRGYEQYF.

This clone was counted ten times or more. Sequencing ends 3 residues short of the CDR3 end; the germline J gene provides the rest. The V call is TRBV5-4, the J call TRBJ2-2; a weak D match, TRBD2 (6 bases). Trimming left V 5 bases short and J 1 base short, with 15 bases between. The germline V gene has CDR1 SGHNT and CDR2 YYREEE (reference sequence). CDR3 size: 16 residues. CDR3 amino acids: CASSYSGGGNTGELFF. The CDR3 bases that were read are TGTGCCAGCAGTTATAGCGGAGGCGGGAACACCGGGGAG.

The table lists this clone with a few counts. The read halts 3 residues ahead of the CDR3 end, with the missing end drawn from the germline J gene. This chain joins TRBV20-1 and TRBJ1-3; D remains ambiguous. CDR1 and CDR2 from the germline V gene are DFQATT and SNEGSKA (reference sequence). There are 14 residues in the CDR3. Trimming stripped 0 bases from V and 0 bases from J, with 6 bases between. The CDR3 sequence: CSARDASSGNTIYF. The sequenced CDR3 bases are TGCAGTGCTAGAGATGCCAGCTCTGGAAACACC.

This clone was counted only a few times. The read stops 3 residues short of the end of the CDR3; the missing end is completed from the germline J gene. This chain connects TRBV20-1 to TRBJ2-7; TRBD1 matches 7 bases. The CDR3 length is 12 residues. Per germline, CDR1 DFQATT and CDR2 SNEGSKA (reference sequence). The ends lost 7 bases at V and 3 bases at J; junction bases unmatched: 6. Partial CDR3 DNA: TGCAGTGTGGGTTCAGGGGGCTACGAG. It yields the protein CSVGSGGYE. The complete CDR3 protein is CSVGSGGYEQYF.

This clone was seen repeatedly, ten times or more. The sequence runs out 3 residues before the end of the CDR3; the remainder is reconstructed from the germline J gene. This chain uses TRBV7-9 with TRBJ2-2; 9 bases fit TRBD1. The length of the CDR3 is 15 residues. With V trimmed by 5 bases and J by 4 bases, 5 bases remained unmatched. The germline CDR1 and CDR2 sequences are SEHNR and FQNEAQ (reference sequence). Partial CDR3 DNA: TGTGCCAGCAGCCACCGGGACAGGGCCACCGGGGAG. It is translated as CASSHRDRATGE. The whole CDR3 is CASSHRDRATGELFF.

This clone was observed many times. CDR3 in amino acids: CAWSDFQGTKNIQYF. The part of the CDR3 DNA that was read is TGTGCCTGGAGTGACTTTCAGGGGACCAAAAACATT. This sequence joins TRBV30 and TRBJ2-4; D possibly corresponds to TRBD1 (6 bases). Read coverage stops 3 residues before the CDR3 terminus; the germline J gene supplies the remainder. CDR1 and CDR2 (germline): GTSNPN, SVGIG (reference sequence). The V and J ends lost 1 base and 2 bases respectively, with 12 bases between them. The CDR3 runs 15 residues.

This clone has a handful of counts. The CDR3 end falls 3 residues outside the read, so it is completed with the germline J gene. The rearrangement uses TRBV18 and TRBJ2-1; TRBD2 matches 8 bases. This CDR3 has 15 residues. Trimming took 5 bases from V and 3 from J; bases not matched to a gene: 6. Per the germline V gene, CDR1 is KGHSH and CDR2 is LQKENI. The part of the CDR3 DNA that was read is TGTGCCAGCTCATTGTTAAGCGGGAGCTACAATGAG. It is translated as CASSLLSGSYNE. The full CDR3 sequence reads CASSLLSGSYNEQFF. Complete variable domain (other parts from reference TRBV18 and TRBJ2-1): NAGVMQNPRHLVRRRGQEARLRCSPMKGHSHVYWYRQLPEEGLKFMVYLQKENIIDESGMPKERFSAEFPKEGPSILRIQQVVRGDSAAYFCASSLLSGSYNEQFFGPGTRLTVL.

In its sample, this clone was seen many times. With the read ending 3 residues before the CDR3 end, the germline J gene is used to fill in that end. The chain is built from TRBV12-3 or TRBV12-4 and TRBJ1-2; D may be TRBD1 (6 bases). The CDR3 loop spans 13 amino acids. CDR3: CASSFSGGGGYTF. Incomplete CDR3 DNA: TGTGCCAGCAGTTTTTCGGGGGGCGGCGGC.

This clone was seen more than once but under ten times. The CDR3 extends 3 residues past the end of the read, so its final part is completed from the germline J gene. The chain carries TRBV7-8 and TRBJ1-1; TRBD1 is a possible D gene (6 bases). The germline V gene has CDR1 SGHVS and CDR2 FQNEAQ. The CDR3 consists of 14 residues. The V and J ends lost 5 bases and 1 base respectively, with 11 bases between them. The CDR3 region is CASSPGTSNTEAFF. The sequenced part of the CDR3 DNA is TGTGCCAGCAGCCCAGGGACATCGAACACTGAA.

This clone is medium-sized within its sample. The missing CDR3 end, 3 residues past where the read stops, is filled in from the germline J gene. The chain has TRBV20-1 and TRBJ2-5; 9 bases line up with TRBD2. CDR3 length: 14 amino acids. Germline V gene lookup returns CDR1 DFQATT and CDR2 SNEGSKA (reference sequence). Losses at the gene ends were 3 bases for V and 1 base for J; bases not matched to a gene: 3. This chain's CDR3 is CSARGGLAQETQYF. CDR3 DNA, as far as it was read: TGCAGTGCTAGGGGGGGACTAGCCCAAGAGACC.

This clone has a count of ten or more. The CDR3 goes on 3 residues after the read ends, and that part is filled in from the germline J gene. The genes are TRBV12-5 and TRBJ2-3, with unresolved D. CDR3 size: 12 residues. Germline values: CDR1 LGHNT, CDR2 FRNRAP. The part of the CDR3 DNA that was read is TGTGCTAGTGGCCCAGGTGACGTGACG. Its protein product is CASGPGDVT. The CDR3 as a whole reads CASGPGDVTQYF.